This passage covers 26 T cell receptor beta chains from one sample sequenced in a study of cytomegalovirus exposure and HLA in healthy donors (dated by TCRdb to 2015 to 2018). Library creation used the immunoSEQ multiplex PCR assay. For the multiplex PCR, a mixture combining 60 forward primers for TCR Vbeta segments and 13 reverse primers for TCR Jbeta segments was used. In its TCRdb copy, this immuneACCESS table keeps in-frame sequences only and misses some clones. Where compared with another copy, unresolved V genes explain less than half of these, and the others have no known cause. This sample's clone table shows tens of thousands of clones. 2% to 2.5% of the sample belongs to the ten largest clones. Sequencing was carried out using PBMCs. Receptor source: a female donor in good health and CMV-seronegative.

The genes are TRBV5-1 and TRBJ2-7, with D possibly being TRBD1 (6 bases). Deletions cut 4 bases from V and 9 bases from J, with 23 bases between. Germline CDR1 is SGHRS and CDR2 is YFSETQ. The CDR3 runs to 15 residues. CDR3 bases: TGCGCCAGCAGCCGAGGGACAAGTTTTCATCCCGGGCAGTACTTC. Amino acid sequence: CASSRGTSFHPGQYF.

The chain uses TRBV11-2 and TRBJ2-5; 13 bases fit TRBD2. The CDR3 totals 16 residues. V lost 4 bases and J lost 2; bases outside the gene matches: 4. Germline V lookup: CDR1 SGHAT, CDR2 FQNNGV. CDR3 sequence reads: CASSSWTSGGQETQYF. Written as DNA, the CDR3 is TGTGCCAGCAGCTCGTGGACTAGCGGGGGACAAGAGACCCAGTACTTC.

V and J are TRBV4-1 and TRBJ1-1; no clear D gene. Looked up from germline, CDR1 is MGHRA and CDR2 is YSYEKL. This CDR3 has 13 residues. V was pared by 5 bases and J by 1 base, with 8 bases between. The CDR3 sequence: CASSSDWNTEAFF. In DNA form, the CDR3 reads TGCGCCAGCAGCTCCGACTGGAACACTGAAGCTTTCTTT.

This chain joins TRBV5-6 and TRBJ2-1; TRBD2 is a possible D gene (5 bases). The V gene's germline CDR1 is SGHDT and CDR2 YYEEEE. The length of the CDR3 is 16 residues. V was trimmed by 1 base and J by 8 bases, leaving 19 bases between them. In DNA form, the CDR3 reads TGTGCCAGCAGCTTGTGGGTGGCGGGCGGCCCCCATGAGCAGTTCTTC. The encoded protein is CASSLWVAGGPHEQFF.

The genes are TRBV30 and TRBJ2-7; a possible D gene is TRBD2 (5 bases). CDR1 and CDR2 (germline): GTSNPN, SVGIG (reference sequence). Trimming cost V 0 bases and J 5 bases, with 14 bases left between them. This CDR3 is built from 14 residues. As DNA, the CDR3 is TGTGCCTGGAGTGTAAAGGGAGCGGCCAACGAGCAGTACTTC. It specifies CAWSVKGAANEQYF.

V and J are TRBV5-1 and TRBJ1-1; weak D call: TRBD1 (6 bases). CDR1 is SGHRS, CDR2 YFSETQ, per germline. The ends were cut back, 0 bases at V and 7 bases at J, with 10 bases in the middle. The CDR3 runs 13 residues. CDR3 sequence reads: CASSLDRADEAFF. The CDR3 nucleotides are TGCGCCAGCAGCTTGGACAGGGCCGATGAAGCTTTCTTT. The full variable domain, completed using reference TRBV5-1 and TRBJ1-1, is KAGVTQTPRYLIKTRGQQVTLSCSPISGHRSVSWYQQTPGQGLQFLFEYFSETQRNKGNFPGRFSGRQFSNSRSEMNVSTLELGDSALYLCASSLDRADEAFFGQGTRLTVV.

The CDR3 sequence: CASRGGDRGSRNTIYF. The CDR3, as DNA: TGTGCCAGTAGGGGGGGAGACAGGGGAAGTAGGAACACCATATATTTT. The V gene is TRBV19, the J gene TRBJ1-3, with TRBD1 identical over 8 bases. Germline assignment: CDR1 LNHDA and CDR2 SQIVND (reference sequence). The CDR3 is made up of 16 amino acids. The V gene end was trimmed by 6 bases and the J gene end by 7 bases; junction bases not matched to a gene: 14.

The chain employs TRBV7-9 and TRBJ2-1, with 11 positions matching TRBD2. The CDR3 covers 15 residues. J gave up 7 bases and V 1 base, and 3 bases lay outside the gene matches. Germline-derived CDR1 and CDR2 are SEHNR and FQNEAQ (reference sequence). The CDR3: CASSLGLAGGNEQFF. In DNA form, the CDR3 reads TGTGCCAGCAGCTTAGGTCTAGCGGGGGGAAATGAGCAGTTCTTC.

J is TRBJ2-7 and V is TRBV6-1; TRBD1 matches 8 bases. V was clipped by 6 bases and J by 5 bases; unmatched bases: 9. The CDR3 is 14 residues long. In germline, CDR1 is MNHNS, CDR2 SASEGT. The CDR3 reads CASRPDRVFDEQYF. CDR3 in DNA: TGTGCCAGCAGACCGGACAGGGTTTTCGACGAGCAGTACTTC.

This chain uses TRBV7-9 with TRBJ1-2; possibly TRBD1 for D (6 bases). The CDR3 consists of 14 residues. Germline V gene lookup returns CDR1 SEHNR and CDR2 FQNEAQ (reference sequence). V lost 5 bases to trimming and J lost 8 bases, with 18 bases between them. The CDR3 DNA is TGTGCCAGCAGCCTAGGAGGGGGGGCGCGGGGCTACACCTTC. This encodes CASSLGGGARGYTF.

The chain joins TRBV5-6 to TRBJ1-1; D might be TRBD1 (6 bases). The CDR3 contains 14 residues. The germline V and J ends were trimmed by 4 bases and 4 bases, with 14 bases remaining between them. Germline V gives CDR1 SGHDT, CDR2 YYEEEE. This CDR3 reads CASSIPTGTTEAFF. As DNA, the CDR3 is TGTGCCAGCAGCATTCCTACAGGGACCACTGAAGCTTTCTTT.

The chain uses TRBV9 and TRBJ1-4; D is unresolved. This CDR3 has 11 amino acids. Germline V CDR1 and CDR2: SGDLS, YYNGEE. The V end was cut by 3 bases, the J end by 14 bases, with 11 bases between. The CDR3 nucleotides read TGTGCCAGCAGCGACGGCGGCAAGCTGTTTTTT. Its translation is CASSDGGKLFF.

CDR3 amino acids: CASSQDRRGPGYTF. CDR3 in DNA: TGCGCCAGCAGCCAAGATAGGAGGGGGCCTGGCTACACCTTC. V gene TRBV4-1 combines with J gene TRBJ1-2; TRBD1 matches at 7 bases. Germline-derived CDR1 and CDR2 are MGHRA and YSYEKL. V trimming: 0 bases; J trimming: 7 bases; junction bases outside the gene matches: 5. The CDR3 runs to 14 residues.

The chain recombines TRBV30 with TRBJ2-1, with 10 bases matching TRBD2. This CDR3 has 18 residues. V shed 2 bases, J shed 1 base, and the junction held 11 bases outside the gene matches. CDR1 GTSNPN and CDR2 SVGIG come from the germline V gene (reference sequence). In DNA form, the CDR3 reads TGTGCCTGGAGTACGGGACTAGCGAGTAGAAGGTCCTACAATGAGCAGTTCTTC. Protein sequence: CAWSTGLASRRSYNEQFF.

The CDR3 here is CASSVRDSENTEAFF. In nucleotides, the CDR3 is TGTGCCAGCAGCGTACGGGACAGCGAAAACACTGAAGCTTTCTTT. The rearrangement links TRBV9 to TRBJ1-1; 7 bases fit TRBD1. The CDR3 runs to 15 residues. In germline, CDR1 is SGDLS, CDR2 YYNGEE. V shed 1 base, J shed 2 bases, and the junction held 5 bases outside the gene matches.

The rearrangement joins TRBV7-9 to TRBJ1-1; weak D call: TRBD1 (6 bases). Germline CDR1 and CDR2: SEHNR and FQNEAQ (reference sequence). The CDR3 has 15 residues. The V end was cut by 2 bases, the J end by 4 bases, with 14 bases between. The CDR3 loop is CASSLSTGFGTEAFF. DNA of the CDR3: TGTGCCAGCAGCTTATCAACAGGGTTCGGCACTGAAGCTTTCTTT.

The chain combines TRBV11-2 with TRBJ2-7, with 10 positions matching TRBD1. Trimming cost V 5 bases and J 4 bases; bases outside gene matches: 8. Germline V CDR1 and CDR2: SGHAT, FQNNGV. The CDR3 runs to 15 residues. CDR3 residues: CASSTRDRGPYEQYF. The CDR3 DNA reads as TGTGCCAGCAGCACAAGGGACAGGGGACCTTACGAGCAGTACTTC.

The rearrangement joins TRBV11-3 to TRBJ2-7; TRBD2 is a possible D gene (6 bases). Germline V gene sequence: CDR1 SGHNT, CDR2 YENEEA. Trimming removed 0 bases at V and 2 bases at J, with 14 bases between. This CDR3 region has 16 residues. The CDR3 bases are TGTGCCAGCAGCTTAGATCGAACGGGAGACCCCTACGAGCAGTACTTC. Translated: CASSLDRTGDPYEQYF.

J is TRBJ2-7 and V is TRBV18; 7 nucleotides line up with TRBD1. The germline gives CDR1 KGHSH, CDR2 LQKENI. The CDR3 runs to 14 residues. The ends lost 6 bases at V and 1 base at J; junction bases unmatched: 6. The chain's CDR3 is CASSRTGLSYEQYF. CDR3 nucleotide sequence: TGTGCCAGCTCCCGGACAGGCCTATCCTACGAGCAGTACTTC. Variable domain in full (rest from reference TRBV18 and TRBJ2-7): NAGVMQNPRHLVRRRGQEARLRCSPMKGHSHVYWYRQLPEEGLKFMVYLQKENIIDESGMPKERFSAEFPKEGPSILRIQQVVRGDSAAYFCASSRTGLSYEQYFGPGTRLTVT.

This chain uses TRBV6-5 with TRBJ1-1; 8 bases agree with TRBD1. Germline lookup yields CDR1 MNHEY and CDR2 SVGAGI. The CDR3 loop spans 14 amino acids. The J segment lost 2 bases and the V segment lost 4 bases, leaving 3 bases of the junction unmatched. The CDR3 nucleotides read TGTGCCAGCAGTTTGGACAGGGTCAACACTGAAGCTTTCTTT. It specifies CASSLDRVNTEAFF.

The chain is built from TRBV4-2 and TRBJ2-7; 12 bases are shared with TRBD2. The CDR3 totals 19 residues. V gave up 4 bases and J gave up 1 base; unmatched junction bases: 14. The V gene's germline CDR1 is LGHNA and CDR2 YNFKEQ. The CDR3 loop reads CASSPYATSGGPFSYEQYF. The CDR3 coding sequence is TGTGCCAGCAGCCCATATGCCACTAGCGGGGGGCCATTTTCCTACGAGCAGTACTTC.

V usage is TRBV4-3 and J usage is TRBJ2-5; 12 bases match TRBD2. The germline CDR1 and CDR2 sequences are LGHNA and YSLEER. Trimming at V came to 5 bases and at J to 2 bases, leaving 15 bases not matched to a gene. This CDR3 has 19 amino acids. CDR3 bases: TGCGCCAGCAGCTCCTACTCGACTAGCGGGGGAATCCCACAAGAGACCCAGTACTTC. Its translation: CASSSYSTSGGIPQETQYF.

This chain uses TRBV4-1 with TRBJ1-1, with a tentative D call TRBD1 (5 bases). The CDR3 length is 15 residues. Germline V gene data show CDR1 as MGHRA and CDR2 as YSYEKL. The V gene lost 3 bases and the J gene lost 5 bases, with 16 bases spanning the gap. In nucleotides, the CDR3 is TGCGCCAGCAGCCACCTCGGTGCCCGGGGGACTGAAGCTTTCTTT. Translated, it gives CASSHLGARGTEAFF.

CDR3 loop: CASSPSDRVRKNIQYF. CDR3 nucleotides: TGTGCCAGCTCACCCTCGGACAGGGTGAGAAAAAACATTCAGTACTTC. The chain recombines TRBV18 with TRBJ2-4; 8 nucleotides align to TRBD1. This CDR3 spans 16 amino acids. CDR1 and CDR2 from the germline V gene are KGHSH and LQKENI. The V gene end was trimmed by 3 bases and the J gene end by 4 bases; junction bases not matched to a gene: 8.

The chain carries TRBV7-2 and TRBJ1-1; 8 nucleotides match TRBD1. After removal of 5 bases from V and 6 bases from J, the junction contained 8 bases not matched to a gene. Per germline, CDR1 SGHTA and CDR2 FQGNSA. The CDR3 totals 14 residues. This chain's CDR3 is CASSMQGADAEAFF. The CDR3 DNA reads as TGTGCCAGCAGCATGCAGGGGGCTGACGCTGAAGCTTTCTTT.

The chain recombines TRBV5-8 with TRBJ1-6, with TRBD1 identical over 7 bases. There are 15 residues in the CDR3. Germline CDR1 and CDR2: SGHTS and YDEGEE. V shed 6 bases and J 7 bases; nucleotides not matched to a gene: 10. The DNA of the CDR3 is TGTGCCAGCATTAGTCGGGACAGCTTAAATTCACCCCTCCACTTT. Its translation: CASISRDSLNSPLHF.